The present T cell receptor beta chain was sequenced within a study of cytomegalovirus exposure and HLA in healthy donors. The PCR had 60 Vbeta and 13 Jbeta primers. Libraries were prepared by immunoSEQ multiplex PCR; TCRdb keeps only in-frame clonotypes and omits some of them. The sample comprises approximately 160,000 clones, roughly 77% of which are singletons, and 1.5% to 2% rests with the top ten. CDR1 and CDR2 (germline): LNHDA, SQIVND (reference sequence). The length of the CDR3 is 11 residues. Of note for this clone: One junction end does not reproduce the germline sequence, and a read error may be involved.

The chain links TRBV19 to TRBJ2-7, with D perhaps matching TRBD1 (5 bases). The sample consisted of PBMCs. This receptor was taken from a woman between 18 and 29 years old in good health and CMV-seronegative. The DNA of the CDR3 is TGTGCCAGCGCAGGGTCGGAAGAGCGGTACTTC. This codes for CASAGSEERYF.